This T cell receptor beta chain was identified in a study of T cells after yellow fever vaccination. For TCR, cDNA came from 5'RACE template switching, which added a universal primer site and UMIs. One entry per CDR3 protein results from TCRdb running MiXCR on the 5' RACE reads. The repertoire holds around 330,000 distinct CDR3 sequences, with approximately 3.8% as singletons. The study, taken as a whole, reports: The booster response re-showed most primary clones: more than 95% CD4, more than 70% CD8. Peaking on day 5 versus 15, the secondary response was faster but weaker.

This clonotype has more than one count but fewer than ten. What it recognizes is unknown. The V gene end was trimmed by 7 bases and the J gene end by 5 bases; junction bases not matched to a gene: 7. This CDR3 region has 15 residues. CDR1 is ENHRY, CDR2 SYGVKD, per germline. The rearrangement links TRBV10-3 to TRBJ2-1; TRBD1 matches 11 bases. This receptor was identified in a man aged 18 to 29 who received the YFV17D yellow fever vaccine. Material: PBMCs, obtained on the day of the yellow fever booster vaccination. DNA for the CDR3: TGTGCCATCAAAAAGGACAGGGGGCTGAACAATGAGCAGTTCTTC. This sequence encodes CAIKKDRGLNNEQFF.